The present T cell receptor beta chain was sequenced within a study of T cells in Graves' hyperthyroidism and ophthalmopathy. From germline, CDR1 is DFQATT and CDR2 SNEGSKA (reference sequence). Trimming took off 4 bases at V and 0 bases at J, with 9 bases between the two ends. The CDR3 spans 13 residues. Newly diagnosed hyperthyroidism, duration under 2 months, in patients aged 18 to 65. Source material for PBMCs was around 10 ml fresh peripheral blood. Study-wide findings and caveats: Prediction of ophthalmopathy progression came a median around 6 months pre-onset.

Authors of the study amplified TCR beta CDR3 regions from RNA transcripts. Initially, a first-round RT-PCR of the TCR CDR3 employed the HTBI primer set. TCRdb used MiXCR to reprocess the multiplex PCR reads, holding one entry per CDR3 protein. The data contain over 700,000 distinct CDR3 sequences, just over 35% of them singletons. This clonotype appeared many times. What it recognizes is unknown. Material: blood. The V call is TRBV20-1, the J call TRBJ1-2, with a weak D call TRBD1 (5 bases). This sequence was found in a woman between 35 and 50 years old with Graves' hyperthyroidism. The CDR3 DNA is TGCAGTGCTACTGGGGGATCTAACTATGGCTACACCTTC. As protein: CSATGGSNYGYTF.